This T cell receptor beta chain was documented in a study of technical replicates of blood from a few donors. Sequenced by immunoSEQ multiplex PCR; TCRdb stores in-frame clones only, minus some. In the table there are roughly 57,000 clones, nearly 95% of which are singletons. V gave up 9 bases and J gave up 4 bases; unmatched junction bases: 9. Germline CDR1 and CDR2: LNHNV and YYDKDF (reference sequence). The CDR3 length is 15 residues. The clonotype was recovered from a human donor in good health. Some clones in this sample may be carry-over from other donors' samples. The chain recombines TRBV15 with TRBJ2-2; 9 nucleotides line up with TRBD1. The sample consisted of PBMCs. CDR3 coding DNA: TGTGCCACACTCGGGGACAGGGTCGGCACCGGGGAGCTGTTTTTT. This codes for CATLGDRVGTGELFF.